A selection of T cell receptor beta chains follows, all from one sample in a study of cytomegalovirus exposure and HLA in healthy donors. Here immunoSEQ multiplex PCR was the method, and the copy in TCRdb shows in-frame clones only, minus some. Of around 130,000 clones listed, 66% are singletons. Sequenced material: PBMCs. These receptors came from a woman in her sixties in good health and CMV-seronegative. Both conserved end residues are part of each CDR3. A D gene is named only where the DNA matches it firmly. Clone size is given for some rows only: seen once, a few or many times, or a class if the clone is expanded.

>TRBD1|TRBJ2-5|TRBV2|NA
TGTGCCAGCAGCGAATTCACAGGGGTGTCCGAGACCCAGTACTTC
CASSEFTGVSETQYF
>NA|TRBJ1-2|TRBV27|NA
TGTGCCAGCAGCTTTAAATTAGGACAGATCCGTTATCCTAACTATGGCTACACCTTC
CASSFKLGQIRYPNYGYTF
>NA|TRBJ2-7|TRBV13|NA
TGTGCCAGCAGCTTAGGCGGGGTCGAGCAGTACTTC
CASSLGGVEQYF
>NA|TRBJ2-2|TRBV27|few
TGTGCCAGCACCATGACAGGAACCGCGAACACCGGGGAGCTGTTTTTT
CASTMTGTANTGELFF
>NA|TRBJ2-7|TRBV7-8|once
TGTGCCAGCAGCGCTCGCCTCGAGGGACACTACGAGCAGTACTTC
CASSARLEGHYEQYF
>TRBD2|TRBJ2-1|TRBV9|NA
TGTGCCAGCAGCGTTACTAGCGGGTCTTACAATGAGCAGTTCTTC
CASSVTSGSYNEQFF
>NA|TRBJ2-3|TRBV5-6|NA
TGTGCCAGCAGCTTTTTCGGGGGGCGCACAGATACGCAGTATTTT
CASSFFGGRTDTQYF
>TRBD1|TRBJ2-7|TRBV5-1|NA
TGCGCCAGCAGCTTGGACAGGGGTCGTGTGCAGTACTTC
CASSLDRGRVQYF
>NA|TRBJ2-5|TRBV5-1|NA
TGCGCCAGCAGCTCCCCATCGGGGTTCGGAGAGACCCAGTACTTC
CASSSPSGFGETQYF
>NA|TRBJ2-5|TRBV20-1|NA
TGCAGTGCTAGACTGGGGAGACTTCTGTACTTC
CSARLGRLLYF
>NA|TRBJ2-1|TRBV6-5|NA
TGTGCCAGCAGTTACTCGGGAGGCTCCTACAATGAGCAGTTCTTC
CASSYSGGSYNEQFF
>TRBD1|TRBJ1-6|TRBV7-8|NA
TGTGCCAGCCTCAGGGGACAGGGGCGGAATTCACCCCTCCACTTT
CASLRGQGRNSPLHF
>NA|TRBJ1-2|TRBV5-4|NA
TGTGCCAGCAGCCCAGTTCCGTCCCACTATGGCTACACCTTC
CASSPVPSHYGYTF
>TRBD2|TRBJ2-5|TRBV7-2|NA
TGTGCCAGCAGCGCACTAGCGGGAGTGGGGGAGCAGTACTTC
CASSALAGVGEQYF
>NA|TRBJ2-5|TRBV5-4|NA
TGTGCCAGCAGCCAAGGTTGGACTCAAGAGACCCAGTACTTC
CASSQGWTQETQYF
>NA|TRBJ1-4|TRBV6-1|few
TGTGCCAGCAGTGAAGCTTTGATTGGAGGAAAACTGTTTTTT
CASSEALIGGKLFF
>NA|TRBJ2-2|TRBV5-1|once
TGCGCCAGCAGGCGAAACACCGGGGAGCTGTTTTTT
CASRRNTGELFF
>TRBD2|TRBJ2-1|TRBV7-3|NA
TGTGCCAGCAGCCCACGGGGACTAGCGGGGGATAATGAGCAGTTCTTC
CASSPRGLAGDNEQFF
>TRBD2|TRBJ2-1|TRBV2|NA
TGTGCCAGCAGGGGGAGGGTGAGCAATGAGCAGTTCTTC
CASRGRVSNEQFF
>NA|TRBJ2-3|TRBV5-1|NA
TGCGCCAGCAGCTTGGAAGCACTCCGCACAGATACGCAGTATTTT
CASSLEALRTDTQYF
>TRBD2|TRBJ2-7|TRBV7-2|NA
TGTGCCAGCAGCTGGAAGGGACTAACCTCCTACGAGCAGTACTTC
CASSWKGLTSYEQYF
>NA|TRBJ1-5|TRBV21-1|NA
TGTGCCAGCAGCAAGAAACCGACAGGGATCGGCAATCAGCCCCAGCATTTT
CASSKKPTGIGNQPQHF
>NA|TRBJ2-6|TRBV7-3|NA
TGTGCCAGCAGCTTAAACCCCGCAGGGACTGGGGCCAACGTCCTGACTTTC
CASSLNPAGTGANVLTF
>TRBD2|TRBJ2-7|TRBV6-5|NA
TGTGCCAGCAGTTACGGACTAGCGGGAGGGCCCTACGAGCAGTACTTC
CASSYGLAGGPYEQYF
>NA|TRBJ2-7|TRBV7-2|NA
TGTGCCAGCAGCGACTGGTCGTCCTCCTACGAGCAGTACTTC
CASSDWSSSYEQYF
>NA|TRBJ2-3|TRBV7-9|NA
TGTTCCAGCAGCTTAGTTGTGGGAGTGCCCACAGATACGCAGTATTTT
CSSSLVVGVPTDTQYF
>NA|TRBJ2-5|TRBV6-6|once
TGTGCCAGCAGAAGAGGGCCCGAGACCCAGTACTTC
CASRRGPETQYF
>NA|TRBJ2-3|TRBV9|NA
TGTGCCAGCAGCGTCGAGCCCTCGGGGGTAGATACGCAGTATTTT
CASSVEPSGVDTQYF
>NA|TRBJ1-6|TRBV4-1|NA
TGCGCCAGCAGCCGAGGGTCTCTACAGAAATATAATTCACCCCTCCACTTT
CASSRGSLQKYNSPLHF
>TRBD2|TRBJ2-7|TRBV5-1|NA
TGCGCCAGCAGTAGCGGGGGGCAGACCTACGAGCAGTACTTC
CASSSGGQTYEQYF
>TRBD1|TRBJ2-1|TRBV19|NA
TGTGCCAGTAGTATAGCAGGGGACAGGGTGTATGAGCAGTTCTTC
CASSIAGDRVYEQFF
>TRBD2|TRBJ2-7|TRBV7-2|NA
TGTGCCAGCAGCTTAATGGCGGGAGGCTACGAGCAGTACTTC
CASSLMAGGYEQYF
>TRBD2|TRBJ2-3|TRBV5-4|NA
TGTGCCAGCAGCTTGGTGGTAGCGGGACGGACAGATACGCAGTACTTT
CASSLVVAGRTDTQYF
>TRBD2|TRBJ2-7|TRBV29-1|NA
TGCAGCGTTGTTGGGGGGAGCGGGAGTTCCTACGAGCAGTACTTC
CSVVGGSGSSYEQYF
>NA|TRBJ2-7|TRBV6-6|NA
TGTGCCAGCAGTACCGACCGGGACTCCACCTACGAGCAGTACTTC
CASSTDRDSTYEQYF
>TRBD1|TRBJ2-7|TRBV5-1|NA
TGCGCCAGCAGCAGAACAACAGGGGGCGCGTTGGGCGAGCAGTACTTC
CASSRTTGGALGEQYF
>TRBD1|TRBJ1-1|TRBV5-5|NA
TGTGCCAGCAGCCGGGGACAGGGGAACACTGAAGCTTTCTTT
CASSRGQGNTEAFF
>NA|TRBJ1-1|TRBV6-5|NA
TGTGCCAGCAGTGTCCGGGGGGGAGAAGCTTTCTTT
CASSVRGGEAFF
>NA|TRBJ1-1|TRBV5-1|NA
TGCGCCAGCAGCTTGGAACCAAGCGCCATGAACACTGAAGCTTTCTTT
CASSLEPSAMNTEAFF
>TRBD1|TRBJ2-1|TRBV27|NA
TGTGCCAGCAGCAGAGCGGACGTCACCAGGGGGAGTGAGCAGTTCTTC
CASSRADVTRGSEQFF
>NA|TRBJ2-5|TRBV2|NA
TGTGCCAGCAGTGAAGCGGTCGCGGGAGAGACCCAGTACTTC
CASSEAVAGETQYF
>TRBD1|TRBJ2-7|TRBV2|NA
TGTGCCACCGCTCCCAACCCGGGACAGGGTGCCTACGAGCAGTACTTC
CATAPNPGQGAYEQYF
>NA|TRBJ2-1|TRBV6-5|NA
TGTGCCAGCAGTTACTCGGCTAATGAGCAGTTCTTC
CASSYSANEQFF
>TRBD1|TRBJ2-1|TRBV18|NA
TGTGCCAGCTCACTGGGACAGGGGGACTACAATGAGCAGTTCTTC
CASSLGQGDYNEQFF
>NA|TRBJ2-3|TRBV7-2|NA
TGTGCCAGCAGCCCCCAGACAGTCAGCACAGATACGCAGTATTTT
CASSPQTVSTDTQYF
>TRBD1|TRBJ1-1|TRBV11-2|NA
TGTGCCAGCAGCCAGACAGGGAGAGGGAACACTGAAGCTTTCTTT
CASSQTGRGNTEAFF
>NA|TRBJ2-3|TRBV25-1|NA
TGTGCCAGCAGTGAGGACAGTCGGCCAGATACGCAGTATTTT
CASSEDSRPDTQYF
>NA|TRBJ1-1|TRBV7-2|few
TGTGCCAGCAGCTTAGTCGGCGGCTCAGTGAACACTGAAGCTTTCTTT
CASSLVGGSVNTEAFF
>TRBD2|TRBJ2-3|TRBV4-2|few
TGTGCCAGCAGCCAGGGGCGGGGGGGGGATACGCAGTATTTT
CASSQGRGGDTQYF